This T cell receptor (beta chain) came from a study of cytomegalovirus exposure and HLA in healthy donors. Study outcomes and limitations: Many donors shared some public TCRs, even though most TCR sequences were rare.

Losses at the gene ends were 10 bases for V and 5 bases for J; bases not matched to a gene: 17. Germline V gene data show CDR1 as MNHNY and CDR2 as SVGAGI (reference sequence). The CDR3 runs 16 residues. Notes on this clone: Its antigen is as yet unknown.

Measured with immunoSEQ multiplex PCR; TCRdb has only the in-frame clones, and not every one. The repertoire holds about 260,000 clones, 90% seen once, with 3% to 3.5% in the top ten. The source is a woman in her 30s in good health and CMV-seronegative. The rearrangement links TRBV6-6 to TRBJ1-1; 9 positions agree with TRBD1. Material: PBMCs. The chain's CDR3 is CAILGQGPQGNTEAFF. CDR3 in DNA: TGTGCCATTTTGGGACAGGGCCCACAGGGTAATACTGAAGCTTTCTTT.